The text below deals with one TCR beta chain. No antigen is known for it. No base quality information exists; no much larger clone differs at one position. These data are taken from a study of identical twins (dated by TCRdb to the mid-2010s). Turning to the overall study: To test whether fetal clonotypes persist, this study deep-sequenced TCR alpha and beta repertoires from monozygotic twins, from unrelated adults of various ages, and from cord blood. Replicate twin experiments were performed at different times using different library preparation protocols to rule out contamination. Results and caveats for the whole study, not just this receptor: Fewer insertions were carried by abundant cord blood beta clonotypes; a weaker similar trend was observed in young adult naive repertoires, while no such trend was observed in memory repertoires. In monozygotic twins, recombination models systematically underestimated out-of-frame TCR alpha sharing, but the models matched the sharing seen between unrelated individuals. Invariant T cells such as MAIT and iNKT could partly confound zero-insertion analyses, though diverse VJ usage argued against this for most clonotypes. The excess sharing between twins in beta out-of-frame sequences was weaker because fewer shared sequences reduced the signal-to-noise ratio. Conclusions relied on cross-sectional statistical analysis, since the same donors could not be followed over many years. Out-of-frame TCR alpha sequences shared between twins showed an excess of low generation-probability sequences compared with coincidental sharing between unrelated individuals.

Per the germline V gene, SGDLS is the CDR1 and YYNGEE is the CDR2. Measured from the cysteine to the phenylalanine, the CDR3 is 16 residues long. The sequence is cut down to CDR3 DNA, 48 bases in frame from base 1. V is pruned by 4 bases and J by 8 bases, leaving 8 bases of the junction without a gene match. Only healthy Caucasian donors were included. Three pairs of female monozygotic twins, all aged about 18 to 29 years, made up the twin cohort. Peripheral blood mononuclear cells were used as the source from which RNA for TCR libraries was isolated. Libraries came from 5' RACE. Sequencing was performed on an Illumina HiSeq 2000. Template switching introduced a universal primer binding site; the final cDNA contained a unique molecular identifier, enabling accurate counting of TCR cDNA molecules. Specific primers in the conserved constant-segment region were used to synthesize first-strand cDNA for TCR alpha and beta chains. To control for contamination, each cDNA library was double barcoded with a SMART-Mk sample barcode plus Illumina barcodes. TruSeq adapter sequences, together with Illumina sample barcodes, were added in two successive PCR steps. The TCR alpha and beta cDNA libraries were sequenced on the Illumina HiSeq platform using custom primers. As for how the authors treated the data: MiGEC processed the raw reads to extract unique molecular identifiers, while MiXCR was used to determine the CDR3 positions. For each individual, recombination models were inferred using an EM algorithm with the repgenHMM and IGoR tools. Shared clonotypes were analyzed with the tcR package in R, and sharing was normalized by the product of cloneset sizes. To study raw recombination free of thymic and clonal selection effects, out-of-frame nonproductive sequences were analyzed. TCRdb took the public reads, trimmed them with fastp at Q25, ran MiXCR for clone calling and kept in-frame beta chains. All rows with the same CDR3 protein become a single entry with the most common DNA and genes. The V and J calls reflect TCRdb's pipeline rather than the authors' work. The sample includes under 1 million distinct CDR3 sequences, with roughly an eighth observed a single time. Under 2% of the sample lies in the top ten.

The same sample was also studied in work on yellow fever vaccine responses in identical twins. According to the second study: The T cell response to vaccination in identical twins was reported by the authors to appear partly convergent and partly personalized. The study precisely tracked vaccine-responding T cell clones in identical twins.

This receptor was obtained from a woman under 30 in good health. In this chain, TRBV9 is recombined with TRBJ2-1; 14 middle bases align to TRBD2. Input material: PBMCs. The nucleotide sequence is TGTGCCAGCAGCTCACAGACTAGCGGGAGGGCCTATGAGCAGTTCTTC. Its translation reads: CASSSQTSGRAYEQFF.